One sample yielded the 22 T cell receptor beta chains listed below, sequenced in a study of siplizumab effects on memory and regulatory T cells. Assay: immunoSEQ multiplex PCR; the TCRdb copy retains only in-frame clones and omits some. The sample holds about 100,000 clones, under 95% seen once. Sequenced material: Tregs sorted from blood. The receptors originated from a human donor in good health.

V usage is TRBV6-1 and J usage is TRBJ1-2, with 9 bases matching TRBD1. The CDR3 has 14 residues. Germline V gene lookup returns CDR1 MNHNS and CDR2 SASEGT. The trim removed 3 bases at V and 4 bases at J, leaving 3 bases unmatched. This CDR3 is CASSEGTGIYGYTF. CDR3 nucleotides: TGTGCCAGCAGTGAGGGGACAGGGATCTATGGCTACACCTTC.

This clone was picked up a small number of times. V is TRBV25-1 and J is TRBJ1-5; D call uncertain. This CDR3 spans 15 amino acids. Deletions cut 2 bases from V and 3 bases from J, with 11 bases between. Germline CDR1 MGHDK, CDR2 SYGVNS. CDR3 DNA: TGTGCCAGCAGTGAAAGCGGAAATCCCAATCAGCCCCAGCATTTT. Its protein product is CASSESGNPNQPQHF.

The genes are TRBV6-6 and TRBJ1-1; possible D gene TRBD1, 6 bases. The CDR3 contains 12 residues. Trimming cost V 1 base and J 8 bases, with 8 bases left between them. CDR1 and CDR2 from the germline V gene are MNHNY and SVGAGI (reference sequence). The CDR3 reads CASSYYREEAFF. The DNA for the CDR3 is TGTGCCAGCAGTTACTACAGGGAGGAAGCTTTCTTT.

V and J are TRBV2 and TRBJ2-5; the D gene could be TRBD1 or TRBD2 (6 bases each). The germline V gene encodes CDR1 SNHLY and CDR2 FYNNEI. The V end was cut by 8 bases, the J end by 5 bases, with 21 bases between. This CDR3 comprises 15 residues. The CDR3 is CASLWGAGFVETQYF. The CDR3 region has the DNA TGTGCCAGCTTGTGGGGGGCCGGCTTCGTTGAGACCCAGTACTTC.

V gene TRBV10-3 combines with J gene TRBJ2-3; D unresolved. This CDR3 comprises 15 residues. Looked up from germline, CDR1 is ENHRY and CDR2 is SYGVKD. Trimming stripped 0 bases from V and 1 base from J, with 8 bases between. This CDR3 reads CAISESLIGTDTQYF. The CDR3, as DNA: TGTGCCATCAGTGAGTCTCTGATCGGCACAGATACGCAGTATTTT.

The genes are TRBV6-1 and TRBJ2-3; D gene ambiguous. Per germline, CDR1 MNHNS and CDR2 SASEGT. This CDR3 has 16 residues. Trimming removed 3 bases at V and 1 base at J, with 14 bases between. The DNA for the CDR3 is TGTGCCAGCAGTGACGGGCTGCGCCAACGCACAGATACGCAGTATTTT. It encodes CASSDGLRQRTDTQYF.

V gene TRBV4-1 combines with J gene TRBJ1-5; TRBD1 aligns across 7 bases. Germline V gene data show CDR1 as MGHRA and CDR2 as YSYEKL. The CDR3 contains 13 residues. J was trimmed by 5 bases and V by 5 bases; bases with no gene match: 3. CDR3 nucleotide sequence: TGCGCCAGCAGCAGGGGGCCCGATCAGCCCCAGCATTTT. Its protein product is CASSRGPDQPQHF.

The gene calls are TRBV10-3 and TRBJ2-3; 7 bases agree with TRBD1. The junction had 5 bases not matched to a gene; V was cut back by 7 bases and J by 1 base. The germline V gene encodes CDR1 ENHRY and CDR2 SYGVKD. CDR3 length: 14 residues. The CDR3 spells CAITSDRGTDTQYF. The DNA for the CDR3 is TGTGCCATCACCTCTGACAGGGGCACAGATACGCAGTATTTT.

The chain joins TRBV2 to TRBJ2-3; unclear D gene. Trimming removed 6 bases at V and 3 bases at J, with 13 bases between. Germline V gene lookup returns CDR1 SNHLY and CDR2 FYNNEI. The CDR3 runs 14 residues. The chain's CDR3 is CASSSFSKTDTQYF. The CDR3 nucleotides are TGTGCCAGCAGCAGTTTTTCAAAGACAGATACGCAGTATTTT. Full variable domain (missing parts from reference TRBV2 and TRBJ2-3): EPEVTQTPSHQVTQMGQEVILRCVPISNHLYFYWYRQILGQKVEFLVSFYNNEISEKSEIFDDQFSVERPDGSNFTLKIRSTKLEDSAMYFCASSSFSKTDTQYFGPGTRLTVL.

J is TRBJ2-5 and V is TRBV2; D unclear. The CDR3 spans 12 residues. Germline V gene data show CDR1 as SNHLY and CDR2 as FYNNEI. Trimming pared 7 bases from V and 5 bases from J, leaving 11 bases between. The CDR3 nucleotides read TGTGCCAGCAAACTGGTTCCGGAGACCCAGTACTTC. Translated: CASKLVPETQYF.

Written as DNA, the CDR3 is TGTGCCAGCAGCCCCTGGGGGCCTCACAATGAGCAGTTCTTC. This translates into CASSPWGPHNEQFF. J is TRBJ2-1 and V is TRBV28, with D possibly TRBD1 on 6 matching bases. Germline V gives CDR1 MDHEN, CDR2 SYDVKM. The CDR3 totals 14 residues. The V and J ends lost 6 bases and 5 bases respectively, with 14 bases between them. Using reference TRBV28 and TRBJ2-1 for the parts outside the CDR3, the full variable domain is DVKVTQSSRYLVKRTGEKVFLECVQDMDHENMFWYRQDPGLGLRLIYFSYDVKMKEKGDIPEGYSVSREKKERFSLILESASTNQTSMYLCASSPWGPHNEQFFGPGTRLTVL.

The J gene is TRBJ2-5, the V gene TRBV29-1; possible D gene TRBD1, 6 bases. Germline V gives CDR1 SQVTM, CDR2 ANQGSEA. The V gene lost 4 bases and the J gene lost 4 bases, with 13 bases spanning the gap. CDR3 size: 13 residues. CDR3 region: CSVVGRGGETQYF. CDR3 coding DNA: TGCAGCGTTGTTGGGCGAGGGGGAGAGACCCAGTACTTC.

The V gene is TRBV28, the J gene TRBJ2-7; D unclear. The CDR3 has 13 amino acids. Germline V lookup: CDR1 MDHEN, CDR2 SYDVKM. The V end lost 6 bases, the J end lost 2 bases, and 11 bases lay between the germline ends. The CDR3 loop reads CASRRGDPYEQYF. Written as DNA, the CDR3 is TGTGCCAGCAGACGAGGAGACCCCTACGAGCAGTACTTC.

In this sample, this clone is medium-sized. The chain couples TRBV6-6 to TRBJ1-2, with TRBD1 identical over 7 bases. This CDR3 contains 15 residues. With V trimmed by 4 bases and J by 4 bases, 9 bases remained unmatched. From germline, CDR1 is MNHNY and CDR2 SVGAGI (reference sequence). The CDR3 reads CASSSGTARRYGYTF. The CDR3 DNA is TGTGCCAGCAGTTCCGGGACAGCCCGTCGCTATGGCTACACCTTC.

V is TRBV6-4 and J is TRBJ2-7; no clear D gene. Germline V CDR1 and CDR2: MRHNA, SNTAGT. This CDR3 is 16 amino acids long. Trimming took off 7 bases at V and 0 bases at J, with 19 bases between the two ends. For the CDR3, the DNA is TGTGCCAGCATACGAGTTAGGCCAGACCTCTCCTACGAGCAGTACTTC. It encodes CASIRVRPDLSYEQYF.

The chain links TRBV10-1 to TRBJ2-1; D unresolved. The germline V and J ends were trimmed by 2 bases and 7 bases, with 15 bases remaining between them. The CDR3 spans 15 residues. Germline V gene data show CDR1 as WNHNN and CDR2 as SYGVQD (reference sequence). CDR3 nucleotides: TGCGCCAGCAGTGAGATTCGTATCGGATTAAATGAGCAGTTCTTC. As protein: CASSEIRIGLNEQFF.

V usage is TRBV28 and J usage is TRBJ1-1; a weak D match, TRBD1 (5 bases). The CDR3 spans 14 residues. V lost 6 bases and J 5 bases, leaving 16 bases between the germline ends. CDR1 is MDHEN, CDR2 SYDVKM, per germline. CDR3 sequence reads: CASRLKGYGTEAFF. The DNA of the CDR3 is TGTGCCAGCAGATTAAAGGGGTACGGAACTGAAGCTTTCTTT.

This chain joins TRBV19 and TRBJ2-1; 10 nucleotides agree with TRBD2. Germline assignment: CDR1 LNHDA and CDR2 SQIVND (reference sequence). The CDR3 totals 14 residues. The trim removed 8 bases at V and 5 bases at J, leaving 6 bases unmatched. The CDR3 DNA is TGTGCCAGTCGACCGGGACTAGCGAACAATGAGCAGTTCTTC. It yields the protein CASRPGLANNEQFF.

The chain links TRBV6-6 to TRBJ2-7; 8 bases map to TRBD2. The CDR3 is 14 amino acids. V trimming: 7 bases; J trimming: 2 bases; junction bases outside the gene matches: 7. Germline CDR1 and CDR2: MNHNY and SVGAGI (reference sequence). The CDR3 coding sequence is TGTGCCAGCACCGGGACTAGTTCGCCCTACGAGCAGTACTTC. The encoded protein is CASTGTSSPYEQYF.

CDR3 loop: CASSIDGTGTGANVLTF. DNA of the CDR3: TGTGCCAGTAGTATAGATGGAACAGGGACTGGGGCCAACGTCCTGACTTTC. This rearrangement joins TRBV19 to TRBJ2-6; the D gene is possibly TRBD1 (6 bases). This CDR3 contains 17 residues. With 0 bases removed from V and 2 bases from J, the gap between germline ends came to 11 bases. The germline V gene has CDR1 LNHDA and CDR2 SQIVND (reference sequence).

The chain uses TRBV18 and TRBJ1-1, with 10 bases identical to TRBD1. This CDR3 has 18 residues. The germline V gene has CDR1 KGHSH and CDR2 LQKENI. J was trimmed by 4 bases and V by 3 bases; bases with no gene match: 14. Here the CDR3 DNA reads TGTGCCAGCTCACCTAGGACAGGGGGTACCATCGTCACCACTGAAGCTTTCTTT. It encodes CASSPRTGGTIVTTEAFF. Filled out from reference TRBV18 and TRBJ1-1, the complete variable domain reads NAGVMQNPRHLVRRRGQEARLRCSPMKGHSHVYWYRQLPEEGLKFMVYLQKENIIDESGMPKERFSAEFPKEGPSILRIQQVVRGDSAAYFCASSPRTGGTIVTTEAFFGQGTRLTVV.

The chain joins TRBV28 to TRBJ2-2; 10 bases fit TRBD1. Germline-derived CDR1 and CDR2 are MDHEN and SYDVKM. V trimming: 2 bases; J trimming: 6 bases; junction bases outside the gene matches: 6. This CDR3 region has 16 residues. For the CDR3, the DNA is TGTGCCAGCAGTTTAAGGGACAGGGGAAGTGCCGGGGAGCTGTTTTTT. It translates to CASSLRDRGSAGELFF.